Detailed here is one TCR beta chain. Trimming removed 5 bases at V and 4 bases at J, with 15 bases between. Germline values: CDR1 SGHVS, CDR2 FNYEAQ. This CDR3 has 15 amino acids. Selected positively for CCR7 and CD45RO-negative, naive CD8 cells excluded terminally differentiated effector memory CD45RA+ cells. This specimen belongs to a study of shared clonotypes between healthy human individuals. Clones were read by immunoSEQ multiplex PCR, and TCRdb kept only the in-frame ones, dropping some. The sample has more than 2 million clones; about 93% are singletons. The chain carries TRBV7-6 and TRBJ1-5; D remains unclear. The receptor's source is a man between 18 and 29 years old in good health. Some clones in this sample may be carry-over from other donors' samples. The sample comprised naive CD8+ T cells from PBMCs. CDR3 nucleotides: TGTGCCAGCAGCAGTGCATTCGGGAAGAATCAGCCCCAGCATTTT. Residues: CASSSAFGKNQPQHF.